The clone carrying this T cell receptor (beta chain) appeared a single time. The target antigen is unknown. The sample belongs to a study of cytomegalovirus exposure and HLA in healthy donors. Findings and limits, study-wide: Per a prior analysis, the majority of TCR beta V segments were productive roughly 87% or roughly 30% of the time. It was reported that TCR beta sequences correctly inferred the HLA-A and HLA-B alleles for most subjects.

This CDR3 has 13 amino acids. Germline assignment: CDR1 SGHTS and CDR2 YDEGEE. V was pared by 7 bases and J by 1 base, with 11 bases between. The primer mix had 60 Vbeta and 13 Jbeta primers. Produced via immunoSEQ multiplex PCR; TCRdb's table is partial and in-frame only. The table shows 49,000 or so clones, with approximately 85% occurring only once. The sequence was collected from a boy aged 5-17 years in good health and CMV-seropositive. The chain carries TRBV5-8 and TRBJ1-1; D uncertain. The sequenced sample consisted of PBMCs. CDR3 protein: CASLVEGNTEAFF. Here the CDR3 DNA reads TGTGCCAGCCTAGTGGAGGGGAACACTGAAGCTTTCTTT.